The 30 T cell receptor beta chains below all came from one sample that was sequenced in a study of blood T cell repertoires in COVID-19. Profiled with immunoSEQ multiplex PCR; TCRdb holds only in-frame clones, not every one. The data contain hundreds of thousands of clones, about 88% of them singletons. Sequencing used peripheral blood. The receptors derive from a woman aged 60-75 years with COVID-19, enrolled during active disease.

The rearrangement uses TRBV18 and TRBJ2-7, with 7 bases identical to TRBD2. This CDR3 spans 15 amino acids. Germline CDR1 and CDR2: KGHSH and LQKENI. The V and J ends lost 1 base and 3 bases, in that order; junction bases with no gene match: 6. CDR3 in amino acids: CASSPLGGVSYEQYF. As DNA, the CDR3 is TGTGCCAGCTCACCACTGGGGGGGGTAAGCTACGAGCAGTACTTC.

The V gene is TRBV30, the J gene TRBJ1-5; D gene ambiguous. The CDR3 consists of 13 residues. V was clipped by 2 bases and J by 4 bases, with 9 bases between them. Germline assignment: CDR1 GTSNPN and CDR2 SVGIG (reference sequence). CDR3 loop: CAWSNGVNQPQHF. The CDR3 DNA sequence: TGTGCCTGGAGTAACGGAGTGAATCAGCCCCAGCATTTT. The whole variable domain, remainder taken from reference TRBV30 and TRBJ1-5, is SQTIHQWPATLVQPVGSPLSLECTVEGTSNPNLYWYRQAAGRGLQLLFYSVGIGQISSEVPQNLSASRPQDRQFILSSKKLLLSDSGFYLCAWSNGVNQPQHFGDGTRLSIL.

The chain joins TRBV5-1 to TRBJ2-1, with TRBD1 identical over 9 bases. Trimming removed 5 bases from V and 7 bases from J; junction bases left unmatched: 13. The CDR3 runs to 16 residues. Germline-derived CDR1 and CDR2 are SGHRS and YFSETQ. The CDR3 DNA reads as TGCGCCAGCAGTTACCTTCCGGGACAGGGCCCAAATGAGCAGTTCTTC. Its translation is CASSYLPGQGPNEQFF.

The chain couples TRBV4-2 to TRBJ2-1, with D possibly being TRBD2 (6 bases). V was pared by 3 bases and J by 6 bases, with 18 bases between. Germline-derived CDR1 and CDR2 are LGHNA and YNFKEQ. This CDR3 comprises 16 residues. CDR3 amino acids: CASSHVAGLPPNEQFF. The CDR3 DNA reads as TGTGCCAGCAGCCATGTCGCGGGACTCCCCCCCAATGAGCAGTTCTTC.

This sequence joins TRBV2 and TRBJ1-2; D may be TRBD1 (6 bases). Trimming took off 5 bases at V and 6 bases at J, with 16 bases between the two ends. The CDR3 has 14 amino acids. Germline V gene lookup returns CDR1 SNHLY and CDR2 FYNNEI. The CDR3 DNA is TGTGCCAGCAGTATCCAGGGGACCTTTGATGGCTACACCTTC. It encodes CASSIQGTFDGYTF. Full variable domain (outside the CDR3, taken from reference TRBV2 and TRBJ1-2): EPEVTQTPSHQVTQMGQEVILRCVPISNHLYFYWYRQILGQKVEFLVSFYNNEISEKSEIFDDQFSVERPDGSNFTLKIRSTKLEDSAMYFCASSIQGTFDGYTFGSGTRLTVV.

The chain is built from TRBV19 and TRBJ1-2; 8 bases match TRBD1. The CDR3 consists of 13 residues. With V trimmed by 9 bases and J by 3 bases, 6 bases remained unmatched. Germline V gene data show CDR1 as LNHDA and CDR2 as SQIVND (reference sequence). In DNA, the CDR3 is TGTGCCAGCTGGGACAGGACGGACTATGGCTACACCTTC. It codes for CASWDRTDYGYTF. The variable domain in full, with the rest retrieved from reference TRBV19 and TRBJ1-2, is DGGITQSPKYLFRKEGQNVTLSCEQNLNHDAMYWYRQDPGQGLRLIYYSQIVNDFQKGDIAEGYSVSREKKESFPLTVTSAQKNPTAFYLCASWDRTDYGYTFGSGTRLTVV.

The chain has TRBV19 and TRBJ2-2; possible D gene TRBD1, 6 bases. The CDR3 totals 14 residues. V was trimmed by 9 bases and J by 0 bases, leaving 11 bases between them. CDR1 is LNHDA and CDR2 is SQIVND in the germline V gene (reference sequence). In DNA, the CDR3 is TGTGCCAGCCGGACAGACGCGAACACCGGGGAGCTGTTTTTT. Amino acid sequence: CASRTDANTGELFF.

V is TRBV7-2 and J is TRBJ1-4, with D possibly TRBD1 on 5 matching bases. The length of the CDR3 is 15 residues. Germline CDR1 is SGHTA and CDR2 is FQGNSA. The V end lost 5 bases, the J end lost 7 bases, and 17 bases lay between the germline ends. The CDR3: CASSAQGGDAEKLFF. In nucleotides, the CDR3 is TGTGCCAGCAGCGCCCAGGGAGGGGATGCTGAAAAACTGTTTTTT.

V gene TRBV7-2 combines with J gene TRBJ1-1, with 9 nucleotides matching TRBD1. The CDR3 is 15 residues long. The V and J ends lost 5 bases and 3 bases, in that order; junction bases with no gene match: 7. The germline V gene has CDR1 SGHTA and CDR2 FQGNSA. CDR3 sequence: CASSGQGFRDTEAFF. The CDR3 region has the DNA TGTGCCAGCAGCGGACAGGGGTTTAGGGACACTGAAGCTTTCTTT.

CDR3 nucleotides: TGCGCCAGCAGCCAGGCCGGGACAGGGGTGACAGATACGCAGTATTTT. Translated, it gives CASSQAGTGVTDTQYF. This chain joins TRBV4-1 and TRBJ2-3; 10 nucleotides line up with TRBD1. The CDR3 is made up of 16 amino acids. V shed 3 bases, J shed 3 bases, and the junction held 6 bases outside the gene matches. Germline CDR1 is MGHRA and CDR2 is YSYEKL.

The chain recombines TRBV5-4 with TRBJ2-1, with 8 positions matching TRBD1. V shed 3 bases and J 4 bases; nucleotides not matched to a gene: 6. CDR1 and CDR2 (germline): SGHNT, YYREEE (reference sequence). The CDR3 consists of 15 residues. This chain's CDR3 is CASSSGQGPYNEQFF. CDR3 bases: TGTGCCAGCAGCTCCGGACAGGGTCCGTACAATGAGCAGTTCTTC.

The gene calls are TRBV3-1 (or the pseudogene TRBV3-2) and TRBJ1-6; TRBD1 matches 9 bases. This CDR3 comprises 19 residues. The germline gives CDR1 LGHDT, CDR2 YNNKEL (reference sequence). V trimming: 1 base; J trimming: 7 bases; junction bases outside the gene matches: 14. CDR3 DNA sequence: TGTGCCAGCAGCCAAGTCTTGACAGGGGGACCTTTTAGCAATTCACCCCTCCACTTT. This gives the protein CASSQVLTGGPFSNSPLHF.

The DNA of the CDR3 is TGCGCCAGCAGCTCAAGTTTGAGTTTAACAGCAAGCTCCTACGAGCAGTACTTC. Translation gives CASSSSLSLTASSYEQYF. The chain is built from TRBV4-3 and TRBJ2-7; D is unclear. There are 18 residues in the CDR3. V lost 5 bases and J lost 0, with 23 bases in between. Germline V gene lookup returns CDR1 LGHNA and CDR2 YSLEER.

The chain has TRBV29-1 and TRBJ2-2, with TRBD1 matching over 7 bases. Germline CDR1 SQVTM, CDR2 ANQGSEA. This CDR3 spans 15 amino acids. V gave up 6 bases and J gave up 3 bases; unmatched junction bases: 10. The CDR3 nucleotides are TGCAGCGTCCAAGACAGGGACCGGGACACCGGGGAGCTGTTTTTT. Translation gives CSVQDRDRDTGELFF.

The chain uses TRBV9 and TRBJ2-1, with a tentative D call TRBD2 (6 bases). V was clipped by 5 bases and J by 10 bases, with 16 bases between them. Germline values: CDR1 SGDLS, CDR2 YYNGEE. The CDR3 loop spans 13 amino acids. CDR3 DNA: TGTGCCAGCAGTGGGGATGGTGCGGGGGAGCAGTTCTTC. Protein: CASSGDGAGEQFF. Full variable domain (missing parts from reference TRBV9 and TRBJ2-1): DSGVTQTPKHLITATGQRVTLRCSPRSGDLSVYWYQQSLDQGLQFLIQYYNGEERAKGNILERFSAQQFPDLHSELNLSSLELGDSALYFCASSGDGAGEQFFGPGTRLTVL.

This sequence joins TRBV27 and TRBJ1-6; D is ambiguous. The CDR3 extends over 13 amino acids. Looked up from germline, CDR1 is MNHEY and CDR2 is SMNVEV (reference sequence). Trimming removed 6 bases at V and 2 bases at J, with 5 bases between. This CDR3 reads CASSGTYNSPLHF. The CDR3 nucleotides are TGTGCCAGCAGCGGGACCTATAATTCACCCCTCCACTTT.

The chain joins TRBV3-1 (or the pseudogene TRBV3-2) to TRBJ2-7, with a possible D match to TRBD2 (6 bases). V was pared by 3 bases and J by 6 bases, with 15 bases between. Germline CDR1 LGHDT, CDR2 YNNKEL (reference sequence). The CDR3 is made up of 14 amino acids. CDR3: CASSHLGLGREQYF. DNA for the CDR3: TGTGCCAGCAGCCATTTGGGACTGGGCCGCGAGCAGTACTTC.

This clone was observed a few times. The genes are TRBV7-8 and TRBJ1-1; 10 bases are a match to TRBD1. V shed 5 bases, J shed 5 bases, and the junction held 5 bases outside the gene matches. CDR1 is SGHVS, CDR2 FQNEAQ, per germline. The CDR3 sequence is 14 residues long. This CDR3 is CASSKTGGSTEAFF. The CDR3 DNA follows: TGTGCCAGCAGCAAGACAGGGGGCAGTACTGAAGCTTTCTTT.

The chain recombines TRBV19 with TRBJ1-6; D unclear. The CDR3 has 14 amino acids. CDR1 is LNHDA and CDR2 is SQIVND in the germline V gene (reference sequence). V was clipped by 7 bases and J by 7 bases, with 14 bases between them. The CDR3 nucleotides are TGTGCCAGTACCCGGCGGTTAGGAAATTCACCCCTCCACTTT. It translates to CASTRRLGNSPLHF. The full variable domain, rest sourced from reference TRBV19 and TRBJ1-6, is DGGITQSPKYLFRKEGQNVTLSCEQNLNHDAMYWYRQDPGQGLRLIYYSQIVNDFQKGDIAEGYSVSREKKESFPLTVTSAQKNPTAFYLCASTRRLGNSPLHFGNGTRLTVT.

The chain recombines TRBV6-1 with TRBJ2-7, with a possible D match to TRBD1 (6 bases). This CDR3 has 12 amino acids. CDR1 is MNHNS and CDR2 is SASEGT in the germline V gene. Deletions cut 2 bases from V and 6 bases from J, with 8 bases between. The CDR3 coding sequence is TGTGCCAGCAGTGAAACCAGGGGCGAGCAGTACTTC. Residues: CASSETRGEQYF.

The chain combines TRBV12-5 with TRBJ2-7; a possible D gene is TRBD1 (6 bases). The germline V and J ends were trimmed by 10 bases and 2 bases, with 15 bases remaining between them. CDR1 and CDR2 from the germline V gene are LGHNT and FRNRAP. The CDR3 length is 13 residues. CDR3 bases: TGTGCTACCCAACCGGACAGAGCCTACGAGCAGTACTTC. This sequence encodes CATQPDRAYEQYF.

The chain has TRBV3-1 (or the pseudogene TRBV3-2) and TRBJ2-7; tentative D call: TRBD1 (5 bases). V lost 1 base, J lost 2 bases, and 18 bases lay in between. CDR3 length equals 17 residues. The germline V gene has CDR1 LGHDT and CDR2 YNNKEL (reference sequence). CDR3 sequence: CASSQGAVSGLPYEQYF. The CDR3 DNA sequence: TGTGCCAGCAGCCAAGGCGCAGTGTCAGGGCTCCCCTACGAGCAGTACTTC.

The chain is built from TRBV20-1 and TRBJ2-3; a possible D gene is TRBD1 (5 bases). Trimming removed 5 bases at V and 10 bases at J, with 13 bases between. This CDR3 contains 11 residues. CDR1 is DFQATT and CDR2 is SNEGSKA in the germline V gene (reference sequence). CDR3 nucleotides: TGCAGTGCTCCAGGGTCTATGGCGCAGTATTTT. This gives the protein CSAPGSMAQYF.

This chain joins TRBV4-3 and TRBJ1-3; 8 bases align to TRBD1. The CDR3 length is 17 residues. V was pared by 0 bases and J by 4 bases, with 8 bases of the junction left unmatched. Germline loops: CDR1 LGHNA, CDR2 YSLEER. The CDR3 nucleotides are TGCGCCAGCAGCCAAGAACTAGGGGACAGGATCGGAAACACCATATATTTT. The encoded protein is CASSQELGDRIGNTIYF.

The chain recombines TRBV5-1 with TRBJ1-6, with 7 positions matching TRBD1. The germline gives CDR1 SGHRS, CDR2 YFSETQ. CDR3 length: 18 amino acids. With 4 bases clipped from V and 0 bases from J, the junction kept 10 bases outside the gene matches. CDR3 coding DNA: TGCGCCAGCAGCCGTCAAGGGGGCTCGAGCTCCTATAATTCACCCCTCCACTTT. As protein: CASSRQGGSSSYNSPLHF. Full variable domain (missing parts from reference TRBV5-1 and TRBJ1-6): KAGVTQTPRYLIKTRGQQVTLSCSPISGHRSVSWYQQTPGQGLQFLFEYFSETQRNKGNFPGRFSGRQFSNSRSEMNVSTLELGDSALYLCASSRQGGSSSYNSPLHFGNGTRLTVT.

The V and J genes are TRBV11-2 and TRBJ2-1; D may be TRBD2 (6 bases). V was clipped by 3 bases and J by 4 bases, with 13 bases between them. CDR1 SGHAT and CDR2 FQNNGV come from the germline V gene. CDR3 size: 15 residues. CDR3 bases: TGTGCCAGCAGCTTGCGGGGCCGCTCTTACAATGAGCAGTTCTTC. This translates into CASSLRGRSYNEQFF. The variable domain in full, completed from reference TRBV11-2 and TRBJ2-1, reads EAGVAQSPRYKIIEKRQSVAFWCNPISGHATLYWYQQILGQGPKLLIQFQNNGVVDDSQLPKDRFSAERLKGVDSTLKIQPAKLEDSAVYLCASSLRGRSYNEQFFGPGTRLTVL.

The chain is built from TRBV7-8 and TRBJ2-2, with TRBD2 matching 10 bases. Looked up from germline, CDR1 is SGHVS and CDR2 is FQNEAQ. The CDR3 length is 17 residues. Losses at the gene ends were 7 bases for V and 5 bases for J; bases not matched to a gene: 13. This chain's CDR3 is CASTLGLLAGATGELFF. In DNA, the CDR3 is TGTGCCAGCACCCTGGGATTGCTAGCGGGGGCGACCGGGGAGCTGTTTTTT.

The chain uses TRBV11-3 and TRBJ2-7, with 7 bases fitting TRBD2. Germline V gene data show CDR1 as SGHNT and CDR2 as YENEEA. This CDR3 is built from 16 residues. Trimming took 2 bases from V and 0 from J; bases not matched to a gene: 7. CDR3 loop: CASSLPSGESSYEQYF. CDR3 DNA sequence: TGTGCCAGCAGCTTACCTAGCGGCGAGAGCTCCTACGAGCAGTACTTC. Combining the CDR3 with reference TRBV11-3 and TRBJ2-7 gives the whole variable domain EAGVVQSPRYKIIEKKQPVAFWCNPISGHNTLYWYLQNLGQGPELLIRYENEEAVDDSQLPKDRFSAERLKGVDSTLKIQPAELGDSAVYLCASSLPSGESSYEQYFGPGTRLTVT.

Notes on this clone: This sample also contains other DNA sequences that code for the same CDR3. V gene TRBV9 combines with J gene TRBJ2-1; TRBD2 matches at 11 bases. Germline CDR1 is SGDLS and CDR2 is YYNGEE. V was clipped by 4 bases and J by 6 bases; unmatched bases: 6. There are 15 residues in the CDR3. CDR3 nucleotide sequence: TGTGCCAGCAGCTCCCATAGCGGGGGGGCCAATGAGCAGTTCTTC. Translation: CASSSHSGGANEQFF.

V and J are TRBV5-1 and TRBJ1-1, with TRBD1 as a possible D gene (6 bases). Germline V gene data show CDR1 as SGHRS and CDR2 as YFSETQ. V was pared by 0 bases and J by 5 bases, with 8 bases between. The CDR3 is 13 amino acids. CDR3 in DNA: TGCGCCAGCAGCTTGGAAGGGGGAACTGAAGCTTTCTTT. This translates into CASSLEGGTEAFF.